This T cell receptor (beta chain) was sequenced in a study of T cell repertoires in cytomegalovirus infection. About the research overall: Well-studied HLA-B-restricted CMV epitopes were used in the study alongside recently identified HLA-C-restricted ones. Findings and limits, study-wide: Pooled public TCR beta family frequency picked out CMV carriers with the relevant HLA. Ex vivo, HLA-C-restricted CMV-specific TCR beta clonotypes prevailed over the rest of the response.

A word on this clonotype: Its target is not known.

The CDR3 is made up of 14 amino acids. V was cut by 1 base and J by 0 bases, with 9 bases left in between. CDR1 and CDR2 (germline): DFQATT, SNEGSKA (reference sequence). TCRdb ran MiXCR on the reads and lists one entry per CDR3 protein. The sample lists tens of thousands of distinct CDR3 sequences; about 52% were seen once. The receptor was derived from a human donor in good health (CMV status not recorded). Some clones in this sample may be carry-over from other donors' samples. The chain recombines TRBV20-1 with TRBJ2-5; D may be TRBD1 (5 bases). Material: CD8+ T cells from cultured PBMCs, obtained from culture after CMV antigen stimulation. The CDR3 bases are TGCAGTGCTAGAGTTGCGACAGACCAAGAGACCCAGTACTTC. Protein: CSARVATDQETQYF.